Following are 26 T cell receptor beta chains from one sample sequenced in a study of blood T cell repertoires in COVID-19. The table came from immunoSEQ multiplex PCR; TCRdb's copy has only in-frame clones and leaves some out. This sample has fewer than 200,000 clones; more than 85% occur once, and the top ten carry under 3%. The specimen was peripheral blood. All receptors come from a woman of 80 years or more with COVID-19, enrolled during active disease.

The chain recombines TRBV7-2 with TRBJ2-2, with D perhaps TRBD2 (6 bases). The CDR3 is 15 amino acids. Germline assignment: CDR1 SGHTA and CDR2 FQGNSA. V was cut by 3 bases and J by 2 bases, with 10 bases left in between. CDR3: CASSFGGTNTGELFF. The CDR3 DNA sequence: TGTGCCAGCAGCTTTGGAGGGACCAACACCGGGGAGCTGTTTTTT.

This clone has a single count. The chain recombines TRBV19 with TRBJ2-3, with 11 positions matching TRBD2. This CDR3 has 13 residues. CDR1 and CDR2 (germline): LNHDA, SQIVND (reference sequence). Trimming at V came to 6 bases and at J to 4 bases, leaving 0 bases not matched to a gene. CDR3 loop: CASRLAGADTQYF. In nucleotides, the CDR3 is TGTGCCAGTAGACTAGCGGGAGCAGATACGCAGTATTTT.

J is TRBJ2-1 and V is TRBV6-2 or TRBV6-3; 8 nucleotides agree with TRBD2. Germline V CDR1 and CDR2: MNHEY, SVGEGT. This CDR3 has 15 residues. With 4 bases clipped from V and 9 bases from J, the junction kept 11 bases outside the gene matches. CDR3 sequence reads: CASSSAGVGVGEQFF. In DNA, the CDR3 is TGTGCCAGCAGTTCAGCGGGAGTGGGGGTGGGTGAGCAGTTCTTC.

There are a few counts of this clone. This rearrangement joins TRBV5-5 to TRBJ2-7; TRBD1 matches 7 bases. Looked up from germline, CDR1 is SGHKS and CDR2 is YYEKEE (reference sequence). The CDR3 totals 14 residues. After removal of 3 bases from V and 3 bases from J, the junction contained 6 bases not matched to a gene. Here the CDR3 reads CASSSMTGNYEQYF. The CDR3 DNA reads as TGTGCCAGCAGCTCCATGACAGGGAACTACGAGCAGTACTTC.

V usage is TRBV19 and J usage is TRBJ2-7, with D maybe TRBD2 (5 bases). This CDR3 has 13 amino acids. V dropped 4 bases and J dropped 3 bases, with 10 bases sitting between them. CDR1 is LNHDA, CDR2 SQIVND, per germline (reference sequence). DNA for the CDR3: TGTGCCAGTAGTACCCTAGGAGGCTACGAGCAGTACTTC. The encoded protein is CASSTLGGYEQYF.

V is TRBV5-4 and J is TRBJ2-3; TRBD2 aligns across 13 bases. CDR1 and CDR2 (germline): SGHNT, YYREEE (reference sequence). J was trimmed by 8 bases and V by 4 bases; bases with no gene match: 7. This CDR3 contains 15 residues. The CDR3 bases are TGTGCCAGCAGCCCTCGACTAGCGGGAGGAGGTACGCAGTATTTT. Its protein product is CASSPRLAGGGTQYF.

The chain combines TRBV7-2 with TRBJ2-7, with 15 bases that match TRBD2. Per the germline V gene, CDR1 is SGHTA and CDR2 is FQGNSA. This CDR3 spans 19 amino acids. Trimming cost V 7 bases and J 2 bases; bases outside gene matches: 15. CDR3 sequence (DNA): TGTGCCAGCACCCCGGGGAGGACTAGCGGGAGGGCTAACCCCTACGAGCAGTACTTC. It translates to CASTPGRTSGRANPYEQYF.

The chain carries TRBV29-1 and TRBJ2-3; D not certain. CDR1 SQVTM and CDR2 ANQGSEA come from the germline V gene. The CDR3 has 13 amino acids. V was shortened by 6 bases and J by 1 base, with 11 bases between the two germline ends. The DNA for the CDR3 is TGCAGCGTCCGGGTGGGTCGCACAGATACGCAGTATTTT. The encoded protein is CSVRVGRTDTQYF.

This clone has just one count. Here the CDR3 DNA reads TGTGCCAGCAGCTTAGTCTGGGCCACTGAAGCTTTCTTT. Translated: CASSLVWATEAFF. J is TRBJ1-1 and V is TRBV7-2; D uncertain. The CDR3 is 13 residues long. V was shortened by 1 base and J by 4 bases, with 7 bases between the two germline ends. Germline CDR1 reads SGHTA; CDR2 reads FQGNSA. The entire variable domain, with the rest obtained from reference TRBV7-2 and TRBJ1-1, is as follows: GAGVSQSPSNKVTEKGKDVELRCDPISGHTALYWYRQSLGQGLEFLIYFQGNSAPDKSGLPSDRFSAERTGGSVSTLTIQRTQQEDSAVYLCASSLVWATEAFFGQGTRLTVV.

The V call is TRBV28, the J call TRBJ1-5, with 10 bases that match TRBD1. Per the germline V gene, CDR1 is MDHEN and CDR2 is SYDVKM. The CDR3 sequence is 16 residues long. The ends lost 5 bases at V and 7 bases at J; junction bases unmatched: 11. CDR3 amino acids: CASSPSGTGDGQPQHF. CDR3 bases: TGTGCCAGCAGTCCCTCCGGGACAGGGGACGGACAGCCCCAGCATTTT.

The chain carries TRBV28 and TRBJ1-5; D may be TRBD1 (5 bases). Trimming took 7 bases from V and 7 from J, leaving 11 bases between them. This CDR3 is built from 12 residues. Germline V gene lookup returns CDR1 MDHEN and CDR2 SYDVKM. CDR3 protein: CASMGGKQPQHF. CDR3 nucleotides: TGTGCCAGCATGGGGGGGAAACAGCCCCAGCATTTT.

The V gene is TRBV14, the J gene TRBJ2-7, with a tentative D call TRBD2 (5 bases). This CDR3 has 12 amino acids. Germline loops: CDR1 SGHDN, CDR2 FVKESK. Trimming stripped 2 bases from V and 4 bases from J, with 6 bases between. The DNA of the CDR3 is TGTGCCAGCAGCCAAACGGGATACGAGCAGTACTTC. It yields the protein CASSQTGYEQYF.

V gene TRBV7-6 combines with J gene TRBJ2-5; D uncertain. The germline gives CDR1 SGHVS, CDR2 FNYEAQ. The CDR3 totals 13 residues. V shed 0 bases and J shed 5 bases, with 7 bases lying between them. CDR3 loop: CASSLAVVETQYF. In DNA, the CDR3 is TGTGCCAGCAGCTTAGCTGTCGTGGAGACCCAGTACTTC.

The CDR3 sequence: CASSGIGTANRYEQYF. DNA for the CDR3: TGTGCCAGCAGCGGGATAGGCACTGCCAACCGTTACGAGCAGTACTTC. The V call is TRBV28, the J call TRBJ2-7, with TRBD2 as a possible D gene (5 bases). CDR3 length equals 16 residues. V lost 6 bases and J 4 bases, leaving 22 bases between the germline ends. Germline CDR1 reads MDHEN; CDR2 reads SYDVKM.

This chain links TRBV6-5 with TRBJ2-7, with a possible D match to TRBD1 (5 bases). Germline CDR1 and CDR2: MNHEY and SVGAGI. Trimming removed 2 bases from V and 6 bases from J, with 11 bases in between. The CDR3 is 13 amino acids. In nucleotides, the CDR3 is TGTGCCAGCAGTTACGGGCAGGGTGGCGAGCAGTACTTC. As protein: CASSYGQGGEQYF.

The rearrangement uses TRBV27 and TRBJ2-3; TRBD1 matches at 9 bases. Germline loops: CDR1 MNHEY, CDR2 SMNVEV (reference sequence). J gave up 4 bases and V 5 bases, and 4 bases lay outside the gene matches. CDR3 length equals 14 residues. The CDR3, as DNA: TGTGCCAGCAGTGGACAGGGGTGGTCAGATACGCAGTATTTT. Residues: CASSGQGWSDTQYF.

V is TRBV11-2 and J is TRBJ1-1; D is possibly TRBD1 (5 bases). This CDR3 is built from 14 residues. V was cut by 6 bases and J by 1 base, with 12 bases left in between. Germline-derived CDR1 and CDR2 are SGHAT and FQNNGV. The CDR3 region is CASSTGLQNTEAFF. The CDR3 DNA is TGTGCCAGCAGTACGGGACTTCAGAACACTGAAGCTTTCTTT.

This clone was counted only a few times. The chain couples TRBV3-1 (or the pseudogene TRBV3-2) to TRBJ2-2; maybe TRBD2 (5 bases). Germline V gene sequence: CDR1 LGHDT, CDR2 YNNKEL (reference sequence). The CDR3 covers 17 residues. V lost 1 base and J lost 5, with 17 bases in between. The CDR3 DNA follows: TGTGCCAGCAGCCAAGGTCGGGGTGGAGCGAGAACCGGGGAGCTGTTTTTT. Translating it yields CASSQGRGGARTGELFF.

The chain joins TRBV7-9 to TRBJ2-5; perhaps TRBD1 as D (5 bases). With 5 bases removed from V and 5 bases from J, the gap between germline ends came to 15 bases. This CDR3 has 14 amino acids. The germline gives CDR1 SEHNR, CDR2 FQNEAQ (reference sequence). CDR3 bases: TGTGCCAGCAGCGTAGGATCAGGGTCGGAGACCCAGTACTTC. This gives the protein CASSVGSGSETQYF. The variable domain in full, with the rest retrieved from reference TRBV7-9 and TRBJ2-5, is DTGVSQNPRHKITKRGQNVTFRCDPISEHNRLYWYRQTLGQGPEFLTYFQNEAQLEKSRLLSDRFSAERPKGSFSTLEIQRTEQGDSAMYLCASSVGSGSETQYFGPGTRLLVL.

This rearrangement joins TRBV3-1 (or the pseudogene TRBV3-2) to TRBJ2-7; maybe TRBD2 (6 bases). CDR1 and CDR2 from the germline V gene are LGHDT and YNNKEL (reference sequence). CDR3 length: 12 residues. The germline V and J ends were trimmed by 4 bases and 10 bases, with 14 bases remaining between them. The CDR3 loop reads CASSREEGPQYF. CDR3 nucleotide sequence: TGTGCCAGCAGCCGCGAGGAGGGACCCCAGTACTTC.

The chain employs TRBV6-1 and TRBJ2-7, with 14 bases aligning to TRBD2. Losses at the gene ends were 4 bases for V and 6 bases for J; bases not matched to a gene: 14. Germline V lookup: CDR1 MNHNS, CDR2 SASEGT. This CDR3 comprises 18 residues. Here the CDR3 reads CASSGSGTSGSRLFEQYF. The DNA for the CDR3 is TGTGCCAGCAGTGGGTCCGGGACTAGCGGGAGCCGACTATTCGAGCAGTACTTC.

CDR3 in amino acids: CASSQTGNYQPQHF. CDR3 sequence (DNA): TGTGCCAGCAGCCAGACAGGGAATTATCAGCCCCAGCATTTT. The V gene is TRBV28, the J gene TRBJ1-5; TRBD1 matches 7 bases. The CDR3 runs 14 residues. The germline CDR1 and CDR2 sequences are MDHEN and SYDVKM. The junction had 7 bases not matched to a gene; V was cut back by 6 bases and J by 5 bases.

This sequence joins TRBV19 and TRBJ2-5; 11 positions agree with TRBD2. Germline V gene sequence: CDR1 LNHDA, CDR2 SQIVND (reference sequence). Trimming at V came to 7 bases and at J to 3 bases, leaving 7 bases not matched to a gene. The CDR3 extends over 15 amino acids. The CDR3 protein is CASTLSTSGKETQYF. The CDR3 nucleotides read TGTGCCAGTACCCTCTCGACTAGCGGGAAAGAGACCCAGTACTTC.

J is TRBJ2-3 and V is TRBV5-1; D remains ambiguous. V lost 1 base, J lost 0 bases, and 12 bases lay in between. The CDR3 extends over 16 amino acids. CDR1 and CDR2 from the germline V gene are SGHRS and YFSETQ. The CDR3 is CASSLFAASSTDTQYF. The DNA of the CDR3 is TGCGCCAGCAGCTTGTTTGCGGCCTCTAGCACAGATACGCAGTATTTT.

V usage is TRBV2 and J usage is TRBJ2-1, with a tentative D call TRBD2 (6 bases). The germline CDR1 and CDR2 sequences are SNHLY and FYNNEI. V was cut by 10 bases and J by 6 bases, with 19 bases left in between. The CDR3 length is 14 residues. The CDR3 DNA reads as TGTGCCATCAAAAGACTAGTCTCCCCCAATGAGCAGTTCTTC. It is translated as CAIKRLVSPNEQFF.

The V call is TRBV2, the J call TRBJ2-2; 10 bases agree with TRBD2. The V and J ends lost 2 bases and 5 bases, in that order; junction bases with no gene match: 2. Germline V gene lookup returns CDR1 SNHLY and CDR2 FYNNEI. This CDR3 is built from 15 residues. The CDR3 DNA sequence: TGTGCCAGCAGTGAACTACTAGCGGGAACCGGGGAGCTGTTTTTT. Protein product: CASSELLAGTGELFF. Combining the CDR3 with reference TRBV2 and TRBJ2-2 gives the whole variable domain EPEVTQTPSHQVTQMGQEVILRCVPISNHLYFYWYRQILGQKVEFLVSFYNNEISEKSEIFDDQFSVERPDGSNFTLKIRSTKLEDSAMYFCASSELLAGTGELFFGEGSRLTVL.